These 11 T cell receptor beta chains were sequenced from one sample in a study of cytomegalovirus exposure and HLA in healthy donors. PCR employed 60 Vbeta and 13 Jbeta primers. Generated by immunoSEQ multiplex PCR, the TCRdb table keeps only in-frame clones and is missing some. The repertoire holds some 80,000 clones, about 9.5% seen once, with around 26% in the top ten. The sample was PBMCs. All receptors come from a man in his 60s in good health and CMV-seropositive.

This clone was detected only a few times. The chain couples TRBV19 to TRBJ1-5, with 8 bases matching TRBD1. Germline CDR1 LNHDA, CDR2 SQIVND (reference sequence). V lost 2 bases to trimming and J lost 0 bases; unmatched junction nucleotides: 6. The CDR3 consists of 17 residues. CDR3 region: CASSIPRDRYSNQPQHF. CDR3 bases: TGTGCCAGTAGTATACCCAGGGACAGGTATAGCAATCAGCCCCAGCATTTT. Based on the CDR3 plus reference TRBV19 and TRBJ1-5, the full variable domain is DGGITQSPKYLFRKEGQNVTLSCEQNLNHDAMYWYRQDPGQGLRLIYYSQIVNDFQKGDIAEGYSVSREKKESFPLTVTSAQKNPTAFYLCASSIPRDRYSNQPQHFGDGTRLSIL.

V usage is TRBV9 and J usage is TRBJ2-7, with D possibly being TRBD2 (6 bases). V was clipped by 3 bases and J by 3 bases, with 13 bases between them. Germline CDR1 is SGDLS and CDR2 is YYNGEE. The CDR3 spans 14 residues. The CDR3 DNA reads as TGTGCCAGCAGCGGCCCGACTAGTATCTACGAGCAGTACTTC. Translated, it gives CASSGPTSIYEQYF.

The table lists this clone with a few counts. The chain recombines TRBV6-5 with TRBJ2-5; tentative D call: TRBD1 (5 bases). Looked up from germline, CDR1 is MNHEY and CDR2 is SVGAGI. V lost 8 bases, J lost 4 bases, and 14 bases lay in between. This CDR3 comprises 13 residues. The CDR3 here is CASSTSQGETQYF. DNA of the CDR3: TGTGCCAGCTCCACCTCCCAGGGAGAGACCCAGTACTTC.

This clone was seen more than once but under ten times. This chain uses TRBV7-2 with TRBJ2-1; 10 bases map to TRBD2. Looked up from germline, CDR1 is SGHTA and CDR2 is FQGNSA. The CDR3 runs to 14 residues. Trimming took 5 bases from V and 7 from J; bases not matched to a gene: 5. The CDR3 DNA reads TGTGCCAGCAGCGAGCGGGAGGGGGGAAATGAGCAGTTCTTC. Translation gives CASSEREGGNEQFF.

The sample holds a few counts of this clone. The chain is built from TRBV27 and TRBJ2-2, with D unresolved. The germline V gene encodes CDR1 MNHEY and CDR2 SMNVEV (reference sequence). V lost 5 bases and J 0 bases, leaving 16 bases between the germline ends. The length of the CDR3 is 17 residues. The CDR3 protein is CASSPSSWFANTGELFF. CDR3 DNA: TGTGCCAGCAGTCCGAGCTCCTGGTTCGCGAACACCGGGGAGCTGTTTTTT.

In this sample, this clone turned up a few times. The CDR3 does not close with the conserved phenylalanine or tryptophan, likely indicating a read error. The chain joins TRBV28 to TRBJ2-7, with 7 nucleotides matching TRBD1. CDR3 length: 15 amino acids. The V segment lost 5 bases and the J segment 5 bases; nucleotides outside the gene matches: 12. CDR1 and CDR2 (germline): MDHEN, SYDVKM. The CDR3 DNA reads TGTGCCAGCAGTGAAATGCGACAGGGTTTCCACGAGCAGTACTTA. Translation gives CASSEMRQGFHEQYL.

This clone occurred a few times. The J gene is TRBJ1-2, the V gene TRBV30; tentative D call: TRBD1 (6 bases). CDR1 is GTSNPN and CDR2 is SVGIG in the germline V gene (reference sequence). This CDR3 is built from 16 residues. V lost 5 bases to trimming and J lost 0 bases, with 19 bases between them. In DNA, the CDR3 is TGTGCCTGGCAAACCTATGGGACAAGGTCTAACTATGGCTACACCTTC. It yields the protein CAWQTYGTRSNYGYTF. Full variable domain (remainder filled in from reference TRBV30 and TRBJ1-2): SQTIHQWPATLVQPVGSPLSLECTVEGTSNPNLYWYRQAAGRGLQLLFYSVGIGQISSEVPQNLSASRPQDRQFILSSKKLLLSDSGFYLCAWQTYGTRSNYGYTFGSGTRLTVV.

This chain links TRBV19 with TRBJ2-3, with TRBD1 matching 7 bases. Germline V gene lookup returns CDR1 LNHDA and CDR2 SQIVND (reference sequence). This CDR3 contains 16 residues. The ends lost 2 bases at V and 0 bases at J; junction bases unmatched: 5. The CDR3 DNA is TGTGCCAGTAGTATAATAGGGACAGCTAGCACAGATACGCAGTATTTT. This gives the protein CASSIIGTASTDTQYF.

The chain carries TRBV9 and TRBJ1-1, with a weak D call TRBD1 (6 bases). V gave up 6 bases and J gave up 1 base, with 10 bases separating them. CDR1 SGDLS and CDR2 YYNGEE come from the germline V gene. This CDR3 spans 13 amino acids. CDR3 in DNA: TGTGCCAGCAACCTAGGGGGGAACACTGAAGCTTTCTTT. It is translated as CASNLGGNTEAFF.

V is TRBV4-1 and J is TRBJ2-2, with 7 bases matching TRBD2. The CDR3 contains 16 residues. V was pared by 3 bases and J by 5 bases, with 9 bases of the junction left unmatched. The germline V gene has CDR1 MGHRA and CDR2 YSYEKL. CDR3 sequence reads: CASSHPWEGETGELFF. The DNA of the CDR3 is TGCGCCAGCAGCCACCCCTGGGAGGGTGAAACCGGGGAGCTGTTTTTT.

This clone was counted only a few times. The rearrangement joins TRBV5-1 to TRBJ2-7; 10 nucleotides align to TRBD2. With 2 bases clipped from V and 5 bases from J, the junction kept 13 bases outside the gene matches. The germline gives CDR1 SGHRS, CDR2 YFSETQ. The CDR3 spans 17 residues. Here the CDR3 reads CASSLGAPGLASHEQYF. The CDR3 coding sequence is TGCGCCAGCAGCTTAGGGGCTCCGGGACTAGCGAGCCACGAGCAGTACTTC.